This T cell receptor beta chain was recorded in a study of T-cell reconstitution after alpha-beta-depleted transplantation in children. Regarding the study as a whole: A year post-transplant, T-cell counts and diversity derived mostly from newly produced T cells. After transplant, high TCRbeta diversity at day 60 in some patients arose from surviving recipient T cells and thymic progenitors. Reports say that about two months after transplant, the alpha-beta T cells came out of several hundred graft clones that had expanded.

This clonotype was picked up many times. Its antigen is still unknown. Using unique molecular identifiers, the investigators prepared the TCRbeta library. TCRdb ran MiXCR on the PCR reads and lists one entry per CDR3 protein. In the table there are about 980,000 distinct CDR3 sequences, 25% to 35% of which are singletons. This CDR3 comprises 14 residues. CDR1 and CDR2 (germline): MNHEY, SMNVEV (reference sequence). V dropped 3 bases and J dropped 5; count of bases not matched to a gene: 4. The sequence was obtained from a boy in the first two years of life who had a stem cell transplant for SCID, so the T cells may come from the graft donor. The genes are TRBV27 and TRBJ2-4, with 7 nucleotides matching TRBD1. Material: PBMCs, mostly from graft donor cells, obtained 360 days after TCRalphabeta/CD19-depleted stem cell transplant. CDR3 in DNA: TGTGCCAGCAGTTTTCTAGGGGGCGAAAACATTCAGTACTTC. Amino acid sequence: CASSFLGGENIQYF.